The rows below give T cell receptor beta chains drawn from one sample of a study of T cell repertoires in cytomegalovirus infection. TCRdb re-called the reads with MiXCR, one entry per CDR3 protein. The data show 250,000 or so distinct CDR3 sequences, approximately 17% seen once. The sequencing sample was made of CD8+ T cells from PBMCs. The receptors shown here come from a human donor in good health (CMV status not recorded). Some clones in this sample may be carry-over from other donors' samples. Both conserved end residues are part of each CDR3. D genes are given only for firm matches. Size is stated for part of the rows, as once, few or many counts, or as a class when the clone is expanded.

V	size	D	J	CDR3	DNA
TRBV27	.	TRBD2	TRBJ2-1	CASSLFPSGGVNEQFF	TGTGCCAGCAGTTTATTTCCTAGCGGGGGGGTCAATGAGCAGTTCTTC
TRBV14	.	.	TRBJ1-1	CASSQFRNTEAFF	TGTGCCAGCAGCCAATTCCGAAACACTGAAGCTTTCTTT
TRBV4-1	few	.	TRBJ2-3	CASSHMDGSSTDTQYF	TGCGCCAGCAGCCATATGGACGGGTCTAGCACAGATACGCAGTATTTT
TRBV7-2	many	TRBD1	TRBJ2-1	CASSYDRGSLYNEQFF	TGTGCCAGCAGCTACGACAGGGGTTCCCTTTACAATGAGCAGTTCTTC
TRBV7-2	many	.	TRBJ2-2	CASSLVGGPTGNTGELFF	TGTGCCAGCAGCTTAGTGGGTGGGCCGACAGGGAACACCGGGGAGCTGTTTTTT
TRBV7-8	many	TRBD1	TRBJ2-5	CASSLDGQGSETQYF	TGTGCCAGCAGCCTAGATGGACAGGGGTCGGAGACCCAGTACTTC
TRBV6-1	.	TRBD2	TRBJ2-1	CASSEFAGGSYNEQFF	TGTGCCAGCAGTGAATTCGCGGGGGGGTCCTACAATGAGCAGTTCTTC
TRBV6-1	many	TRBD2	TRBJ2-3	CASSENPILAGGADTQYF	TGTGCCAGCAGTGAAAACCCGATACTAGCGGGGGGCGCAGATACGCAGTATTTT
TRBV6-2/TRBV6-3	many	.	TRBJ2-5	CASRPSGDRSDQETQYF	TGTGCCAGCAGACCGTCGGGGGATAGATCGGATCAAGAGACCCAGTACTTC
TRBV7-3	.	.	TRBJ2-7	CASSSGDSYEQYF	TGTGCCAGCAGCTCAGGGGACTCCTACGAGCAGTACTTC
TRBV2	few	.	TRBJ1-5	CASSEMDGNQPQHF	TGTGCCAGCAGTGAGATGGACGGCAATCAGCCCCAGCATTTT
TRBV28	many	.	TRBJ2-1	CASSLMDGMSYNEQFF	TGTGCCAGCAGTTTAATGGATGGGATGTCCTACAATGAGCAGTTCTTC
TRBV12-5	few	.	TRBJ2-5	CASGLWGPAWMETQYF	TGTGCTAGTGGTTTATGGGGTCCGGCCTGGATGGAGACCCAGTACTTC
TRBV19	.	.	TRBJ1-2	CASSIDSAGYTF	TGTGCCAGTAGTATAGATTCGGCCGGCTACACCTTC
TRBV12-3/TRBV12-4	few	TRBD1	TRBJ1-2	CASSPRGTASYYGYTF	TGTGCCAGCAGTCCCCGAGGGACAGCGTCCTACTATGGCTACACCTTC
TRBV15	few	TRBD2	TRBJ2-5	CATSRSLAGSPQETQYF	TGTGCCACCAGCCGTTCACTAGCGGGGTCACCCCAAGAGACCCAGTACTTC